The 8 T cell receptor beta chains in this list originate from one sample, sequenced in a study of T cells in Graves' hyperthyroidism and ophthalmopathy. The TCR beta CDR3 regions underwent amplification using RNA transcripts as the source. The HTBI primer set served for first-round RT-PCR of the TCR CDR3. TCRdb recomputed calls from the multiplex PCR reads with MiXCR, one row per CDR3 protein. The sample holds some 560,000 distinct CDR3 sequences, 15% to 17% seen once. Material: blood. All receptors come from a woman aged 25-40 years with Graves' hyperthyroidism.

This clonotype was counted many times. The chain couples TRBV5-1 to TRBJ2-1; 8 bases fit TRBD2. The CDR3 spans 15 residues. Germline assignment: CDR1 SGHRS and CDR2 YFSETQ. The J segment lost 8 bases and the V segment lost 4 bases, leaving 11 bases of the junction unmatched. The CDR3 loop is CASSNLSGMRDEQFF. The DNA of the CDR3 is TGCGCCAGCAGCAACCTTAGCGGGATGAGGGATGAGCAGTTCTTC.

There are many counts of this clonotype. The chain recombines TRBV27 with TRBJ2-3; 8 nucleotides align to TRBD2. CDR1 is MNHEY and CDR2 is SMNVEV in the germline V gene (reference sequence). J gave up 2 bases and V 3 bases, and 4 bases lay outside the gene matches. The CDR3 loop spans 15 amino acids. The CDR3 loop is CASSFGGGSTDTQYF. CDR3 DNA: TGTGCCAGCAGTTTCGGGGGGGGGTCCACAGATACGCAGTATTTT.

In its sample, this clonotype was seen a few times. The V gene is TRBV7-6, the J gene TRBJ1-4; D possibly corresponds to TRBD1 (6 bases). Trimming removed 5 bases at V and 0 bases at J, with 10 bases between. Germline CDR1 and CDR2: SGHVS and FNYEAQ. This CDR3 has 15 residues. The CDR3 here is CASSRGATTNEKLFF. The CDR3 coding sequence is TGTGCCAGCAGCCGGGGGGCTACAACTAATGAAAAACTGTTTTTT.

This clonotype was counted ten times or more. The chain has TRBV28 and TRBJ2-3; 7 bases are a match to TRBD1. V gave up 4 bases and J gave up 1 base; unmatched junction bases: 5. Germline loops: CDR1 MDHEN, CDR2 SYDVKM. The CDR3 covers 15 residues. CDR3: CASSSTGKGTDTQYF. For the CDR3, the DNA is TGTGCCAGCAGTTCGACAGGGAAGGGCACAGATACGCAGTATTTT. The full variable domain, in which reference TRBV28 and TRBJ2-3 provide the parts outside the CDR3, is DVKVTQSSRYLVKRTGEKVFLECVQDMDHENMFWYRQDPGLGLRLIYFSYDVKMKEKGDIPEGYSVSREKKERFSLILESASTNQTSMYLCASSSTGKGTDTQYFGPGTRLTVL.

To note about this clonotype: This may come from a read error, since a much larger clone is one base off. CDR3 sequence (DNA): TGTACCAGCAGCCGTGAGGCGGGAGCTTACAATGAGCAGTTCTTC. Translated: CTSSREAGAYNEQFF. The chain is built from TRBV11-2 and TRBJ2-1, with 7 bases lining up with TRBD2. Looked up from germline, CDR1 is SGHAT and CDR2 is FQNNGV. CDR3 length: 15 residues. Using reference TRBV11-2 and TRBJ2-1 for the parts outside the CDR3, the full variable domain is EAGVAQSPRYKIIEKRQSVAFWCNPISGHATLYWYQQILGQGPKLLIQFQNNGVVDDSQLPKDRFSAERLKGVDSTLKIQPAKLEDSAVYLCTSSREAGAYNEQFFGPGTRLTVL.

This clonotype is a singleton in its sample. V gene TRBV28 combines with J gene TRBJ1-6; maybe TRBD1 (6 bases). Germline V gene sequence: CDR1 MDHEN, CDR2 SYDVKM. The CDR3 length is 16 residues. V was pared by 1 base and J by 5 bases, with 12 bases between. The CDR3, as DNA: TGTGCCAGCAGTTTATCCTGCCAGGGGAATAATTCACCCCTCCACTTT. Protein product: CASSLSCQGNNSPLHF.

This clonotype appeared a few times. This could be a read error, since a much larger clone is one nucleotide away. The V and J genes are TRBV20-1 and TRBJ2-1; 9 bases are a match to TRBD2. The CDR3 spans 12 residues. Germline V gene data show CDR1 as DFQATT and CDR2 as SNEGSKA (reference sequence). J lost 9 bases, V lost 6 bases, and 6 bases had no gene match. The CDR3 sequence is CSALREGVEQFF. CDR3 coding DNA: TGCAGTGCCTTGCGGGAGGGGGTTGAGCAGTTCTTC.

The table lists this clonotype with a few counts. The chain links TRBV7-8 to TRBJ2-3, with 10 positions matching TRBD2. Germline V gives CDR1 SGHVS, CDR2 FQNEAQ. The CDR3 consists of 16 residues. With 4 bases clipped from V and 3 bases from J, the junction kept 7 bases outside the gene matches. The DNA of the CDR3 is TGTGCCAGCAGCTCCTCGACTAGCGGGCATACAGATACGCAGTATTTT. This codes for CASSSSTSGHTDTQYF.